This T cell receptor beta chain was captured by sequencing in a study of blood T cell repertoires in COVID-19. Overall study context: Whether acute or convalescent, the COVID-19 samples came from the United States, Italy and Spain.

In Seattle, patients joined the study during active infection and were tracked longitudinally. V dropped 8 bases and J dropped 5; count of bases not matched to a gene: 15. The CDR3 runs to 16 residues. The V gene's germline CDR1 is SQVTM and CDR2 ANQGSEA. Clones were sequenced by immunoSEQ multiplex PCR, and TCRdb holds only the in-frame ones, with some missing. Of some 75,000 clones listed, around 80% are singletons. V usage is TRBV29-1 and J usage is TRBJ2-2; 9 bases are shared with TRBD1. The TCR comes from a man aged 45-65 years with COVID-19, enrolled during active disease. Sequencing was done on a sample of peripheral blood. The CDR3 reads CSIQQQGAISTGELFF. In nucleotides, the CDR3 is TGCAGCATACAACAACAGGGGGCAATTAGTACCGGGGAGCTGTTTTTT.